Below, 23 T cell receptor beta chains from the same sample are listed, as sequenced in a study of blood T cells in healthy people across ages (dated by TCRdb to between 2014 and 2017). Libraries were built with 5' RACE. The data were produced on an Illumina HiSeq 2500. A second PCR of about 6 to 12 cycles was run with a J-beta primer mix and a sample-barcoded 5' primer. TCRdb applied fastp at Q25 and MiXCR to the public reads, then kept only in-frame beta chains. For every CDR3 protein sequence, its rows merge into one entry that carries the most common genes and DNA. The sample table lists some 880,000 distinct CDR3 sequences, under 40% of them with a count of one. Together, the top ten hold 10% to 15% of the sample. The sequenced sample was blood. These receptors were collected from a man aged 18 to 29 in good health.

This clonotype was counted a few times. V usage is TRBV6-5 and J usage is TRBJ1-6, with TRBD1 as a possible D gene (5 bases). The germline gives CDR1 MNHEY, CDR2 SVGAGI. There are 15 residues in the CDR3. V was trimmed by 5 bases and J by 10 bases, leaving 18 bases between them. The CDR3 region is CASSGKGRTLSPLHF. CDR3 DNA: TGTGCCAGCAGTGGGAAGGGACGAACCCTGTCACCCCTCCACTTT.

A word on this clonotype: One junction end disagrees with the germline gene, perhaps due to a read error. The CDR3 DNA follows: TGTGCCAGCAGTTTACACGGTAACAATGGCTACACCTTC. Residues: CASSLHGNNGYTF. The genes are TRBV12-3 or TRBV12-4 and TRBJ1-2; D gene ambiguous. The CDR3 length is 13 residues.

This clonotype was picked up many times. CDR3 protein: CASSADGRWENTQYF. The CDR3 DNA sequence: TGTGCCAGCAGCGCCGACGGACGGTGGGAGAATACGCAGTATTTT. This rearrangement joins TRBV7-2 to TRBJ2-3; D might be TRBD2 (5 bases). This CDR3 region has 15 residues. Germline V CDR1 and CDR2: SGHTA, FQGNSA. V shed 5 bases and J shed 7 bases, with 19 bases lying between them. Full variable domain (remainder filled in from reference TRBV7-2 and TRBJ2-3): GAGVSQSPSNKVTEKGKDVELRCDPISGHTALYWYRQSLGQGLEFLIYFQGNSAPDKSGLPSDRFSAERTGGSVSTLTIQRTQQEDSAVYLCASSADGRWENTQYFGPGTRLTVL.

This sequence joins TRBV20-1 and TRBJ2-7; possibly TRBD1 for D (6 bases). Trimming cost V 6 bases and J 6 bases, with 15 bases left between them. Germline V gene data show CDR1 as DFQATT and CDR2 as SNEGSKA (reference sequence). The CDR3 has 12 amino acids. The CDR3 nucleotides are TGCAGTGCACGACAGGTAACGAGCGAGCAGTACTTC. As protein: CSARQVTSEQYF.

This clonotype came up a few times. The chain employs TRBV7-2 and TRBJ2-1, with 8 bases identical to TRBD2. Trimming removed 5 bases from V and 9 bases from J; junction bases left unmatched: 9. The germline gives CDR1 SGHTA, CDR2 FQGNSA. The CDR3 has 14 amino acids. CDR3 DNA: TGTGCCAGCAGCCCGTCGGGGGGGGCGGCTGAGCAGTTCTTC. Translating gives CASSPSGGAAEQFF.

This clonotype has a handful of counts. The chain combines TRBV20-1 with TRBJ1-4, with unresolved D. The CDR3 runs to 14 residues. Germline assignment: CDR1 DFQATT and CDR2 SNEGSKA (reference sequence). V was clipped by 1 base and J by 6 bases, with 12 bases between them. DNA of the CDR3: TGCAGTGCTAGAGCGACCAGCCTCCATGAAAAACTGTTTTTT. This sequence encodes CSARATSLHEKLFF.

This clonotype was found a few times. The rearrangement joins TRBV4-3 to TRBJ1-1; D unresolved. The CDR3 totals 18 residues. Trimming pared 0 bases from V and 5 bases from J, leaving 22 bases between. Germline CDR1 LGHNA, CDR2 YSLEER. In nucleotides, the CDR3 is TGCGCCAGCAGCCAAGATGCCCCGGAGTTAGGGCTGGGAACTGAAGCTTTCTTT. Its translation is CASSQDAPELGLGTEAFF.

This clonotype was detected only a few times. V is TRBV5-1 and J is TRBJ2-7; D may be TRBD2 (5 bases). Germline CDR1 SGHRS, CDR2 YFSETQ. Trimming pared 4 bases from V and 7 bases from J, leaving 12 bases between. This CDR3 has 12 amino acids. Here the CDR3 DNA reads TGCGCCAGCAGCGAGGGAACCAATGAGCAGTACTTC. This gives the protein CASSEGTNEQYF.

This clonotype has only a few counts. This chain links TRBV6-5 with TRBJ1-2; TRBD1 might be the D (5 bases). Germline V CDR1 and CDR2: MNHEY, SVGAGI. V was pared by 6 bases and J by 4 bases, with 12 bases between. The CDR3 has 13 amino acids. The CDR3: CASSRRGSYGYTF. The DNA of the CDR3 is TGTGCCAGCAGCAGGAGGGGAAGCTATGGCTACACCTTC.

In DNA, the CDR3 is TGTGCCAGCAGTAAAGGACAGCGGATTATGGGCTACACCTTC. As protein: CASSKGQRIMGYTF. The chain has TRBV6-6 and TRBJ1-2, with a weak D call TRBD1 (6 bases). There are 14 residues in the CDR3. The V gene lost 5 bases and the J gene lost 8 bases, with 18 bases spanning the gap. The germline V gene encodes CDR1 MNHNY and CDR2 SVGAGI (reference sequence).

The rearrangement joins TRBV6-5 to TRBJ2-5, with TRBD2 identical over 9 bases. Judging by the DNA end, TRBJ2-1 fits better; the J call may be wrong. Germline CDR1 is MNHEY and CDR2 is SVGAGI. The CDR3 is 18 residues long. The CDR3 nucleotides are TGTGCCAGCAGCTACACTTCAGGGACTAGCCTTAACCAAGAGACCCAGTTCTTC. Protein product: CASSYTSGTSLNQETQFF.

This clonotype was observed a handful of times. The chain recombines TRBV12-3 or TRBV12-4 with TRBJ1-4; D not resolved. This CDR3 region has 15 residues. V was cut by 3 bases and J by 7 bases, with 15 bases left in between. The CDR3 spells CASSFSSGSGEKLFF. CDR3 DNA sequence: TGTGCCAGCAGTTTCAGTTCCGGGTCCGGTGAAAAACTGTTTTTT.

The rearrangement joins TRBV7-2 to TRBJ2-6, with unresolved D. Per the germline V gene, CDR1 is SGHTA and CDR2 is FQGNSA. Trimming removed 1 base at V and 0 bases at J, with 13 bases between. The CDR3 has 18 amino acids. The CDR3 DNA follows: TGTGCCAGCAGCTTAGACTTTGAACACCGCTCTGGGGCCAACGTCCTGACTTTC. Protein sequence: CASSLDFEHRSGANVLTF.

This clonotype was picked up one time. The genes are TRBV5-1 and TRBJ2-7; D gene uncertain. The CDR3 runs 13 residues. Trimming left V 4 bases short and J 5 bases short, with 13 bases between. CDR1 SGHRS and CDR2 YFSETQ come from the germline V gene. For the CDR3, the DNA is TGCGCCAGCAGCCCCGATTTGCGTAACGAGCAGTACTTC. It yields the protein CASSPDLRNEQYF.

The sample holds a few counts of this clonotype. The chain joins TRBV28 to TRBJ2-1; D is uncertain. The CDR3 extends over 17 amino acids. In germline, CDR1 is MDHEN, CDR2 SYDVKM. Trimming cost V 5 bases and J 0 bases, with 17 bases left between them. The CDR3: CASSPQLGSGSYNEQFF. DNA for the CDR3: TGTGCCAGCAGTCCCCAGTTGGGCTCTGGCTCCTACAATGAGCAGTTCTTC.

V is TRBV7-2 and J is TRBJ2-5; D is possibly TRBD2 (5 bases). Trimming cost V 0 bases and J 11 bases, with 16 bases left between them. The CDR3 length is 14 residues. Germline V gives CDR1 SGHTA, CDR2 FQGNSA. The CDR3 DNA sequence: TGTGCCAGCAGCTTAGCTCTAGCAGGCGGTGAGCAGTACTTC. Its protein product is CASSLALAGGEQYF.

About this clonotype itself: One junction end disagrees with the germline gene, perhaps due to a read error. V and J are TRBV7-9 and TRBJ2-3; 8 bases line up with TRBD1. CDR3 size: 15 residues. Germline V CDR1 and CDR2: SEHNR, FQNEAQ (reference sequence). The CDR3 loop is CASSTGQGGADTRYF. The CDR3 nucleotides read TGTGCCAGCAGCACCGGACAGGGTGGGGCAGATACGCGGTATTTT.

The rearrangement uses TRBV7-9 and TRBJ1-6; a weak D match, TRBD1 (6 bases). V lost 5 bases and J lost 6, with 14 bases in between. This CDR3 comprises 15 residues. The germline gives CDR1 SEHNR, CDR2 FQNEAQ (reference sequence). Here the CDR3 DNA reads TGTGCCAGCAGCCCCCGGACAGCGTCTAATTCACCCCTCCACTTT. Encoded protein: CASSPRTASNSPLHF.

This clonotype was seen only a few times. The rearrangement links TRBV7-2 to TRBJ1-3; D possibly corresponds to TRBD1 (6 bases). There are 15 residues in the CDR3. The germline CDR1 and CDR2 sequences are SGHTA and FQGNSA. V lost 5 bases, J lost 1 base, and 12 bases lay in between. The CDR3 sequence: CASSINRVSGNTIYF. The CDR3 DNA reads TGTGCCAGCAGCATCAACAGGGTTTCTGGAAACACCATATATTTT.

This clonotype was counted many times. The chain couples TRBV5-6 to TRBJ1-2; D is possibly TRBD1 (5 bases). Trimming removed 4 bases at V and 8 bases at J, with 18 bases between. The CDR3 contains 14 residues. CDR1 and CDR2 from the germline V gene are SGHDT and YYEEEE. The CDR3 spells CASSPGTVSHGYTF. The CDR3 nucleotides are TGTGCCAGCAGCCCCGGGACCGTAAGTCACGGCTACACCTTC. The variable domain in full, completed from reference TRBV5-6 and TRBJ1-2, reads DAGVTQSPTHLIKTRGQQVTLRCSPKSGHDTVSWYQQALGQGPQFIFQYYEEEERQRGNFPDRFSGHQFPNYSSELNVNALLLGDSALYLCASSPGTVSHGYTFGSGTRLTVV.

This clonotype was seen at least ten times. The rearrangement uses TRBV20-1 and TRBJ2-7; tentatively, D is TRBD1 or TRBD2 (5 bases each). Germline V gene data show CDR1 as DFQATT and CDR2 as SNEGSKA (reference sequence). The CDR3 loop spans 13 amino acids. V lost 3 bases to trimming and J lost 1 base, with 10 bases between them. The DNA of the CDR3 is TGCAGTGCTAGCCGGGGCCTTTCCTACGAGCAGTACTTC. This translates into CSASRGLSYEQYF.

V and J are TRBV15 and TRBJ1-6; D unresolved. The CDR3 runs to 15 residues. The germline V gene encodes CDR1 LNHNV and CDR2 YYDKDF (reference sequence). Trimming pared 4 bases from V and 16 bases from J, leaving 23 bases between. In nucleotides, the CDR3 is TGTGCCACCAGCAAAGAGAGGACGCTCTTGACACAACTCCACTTT. Protein sequence: CATSKERTLLTQLHF. The full variable domain, in which reference TRBV15 and TRBJ1-6 provide the parts outside the CDR3, is DAMVIQNPRYQVTQFGKPVTLSCSQTLNHNVMYWYQQKSSQAPKLLFHYYDKDFNNEADTPDNFQSRRPNTSFCFLDIRSPGLGDTAMYLCATSKERTLLTQLHFGNGTRLTVT.

The rearrangement joins TRBV2 to TRBJ2-3; no definite D call. The CDR3 runs 12 residues. V lost 8 bases and J 4 bases, leaving 10 bases between the germline ends. Germline V CDR1 and CDR2: SNHLY, FYNNEI. This CDR3 reads CASGQSPDTQYF. CDR3 bases: TGTGCCAGCGGCCAAAGCCCAGATACGCAGTATTTT.